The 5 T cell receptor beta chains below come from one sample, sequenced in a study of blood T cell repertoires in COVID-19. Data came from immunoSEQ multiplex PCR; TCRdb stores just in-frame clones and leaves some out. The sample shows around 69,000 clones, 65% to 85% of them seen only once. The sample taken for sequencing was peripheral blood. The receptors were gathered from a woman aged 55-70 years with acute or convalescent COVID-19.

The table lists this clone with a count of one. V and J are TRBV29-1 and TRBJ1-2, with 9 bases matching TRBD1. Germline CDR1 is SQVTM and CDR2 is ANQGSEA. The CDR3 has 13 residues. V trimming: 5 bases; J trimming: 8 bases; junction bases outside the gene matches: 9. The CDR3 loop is CSVRIQGAPGYTF. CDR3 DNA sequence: TGCAGCGTTAGGATACAGGGGGCTCCGGGCTACACCTTC.

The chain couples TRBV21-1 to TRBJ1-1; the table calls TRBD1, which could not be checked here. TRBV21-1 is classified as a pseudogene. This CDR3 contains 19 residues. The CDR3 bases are TGTGCCAGCAGCAAAGTTGGGGACAGGGGGCGATGGGTGAACACTGAAGCTTTCTTT. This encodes CASSKVGDRGRWVNTEAFF.

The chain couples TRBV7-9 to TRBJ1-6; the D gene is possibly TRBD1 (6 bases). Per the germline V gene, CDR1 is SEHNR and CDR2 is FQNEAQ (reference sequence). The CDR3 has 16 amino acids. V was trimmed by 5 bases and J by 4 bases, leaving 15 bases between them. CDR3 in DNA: TGTGCCAGCAGCGGGGTACAGGGAAGGTATAATTCACCCCTCCACTTT. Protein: CASSGVQGRYNSPLHF.

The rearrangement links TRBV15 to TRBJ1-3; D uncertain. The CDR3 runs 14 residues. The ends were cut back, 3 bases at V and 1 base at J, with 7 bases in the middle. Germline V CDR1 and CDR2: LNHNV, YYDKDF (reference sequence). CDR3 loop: CATSRRESGNTIYF. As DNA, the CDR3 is TGTGCCACCAGCAGGCGGGAATCTGGAAACACCATATATTTT.

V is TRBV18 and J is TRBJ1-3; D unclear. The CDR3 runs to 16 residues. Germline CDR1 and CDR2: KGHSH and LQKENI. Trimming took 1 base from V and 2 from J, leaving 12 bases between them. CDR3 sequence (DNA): TGTGCCAGCTCACCACAAGCGGATCTAGCTGGAAACACCATATATTTT. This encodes CASSPQADLAGNTIYF.